Below, 17 T cell receptor beta chains from the same sample are listed, as sequenced in a study of T cells in Graves' hyperthyroidism and ophthalmopathy. RNA transcripts served as the template for amplifying TCR beta CDR3 regions. RT-PCR in the first round (using the HTBI primer set) targeted the TCR CDR3. MiXCR, applied by TCRdb to the multiplex PCR reads, yields one record per CDR3 protein. The sample has about 580,000 distinct CDR3 sequences, 14% seen once. The sequenced material came from blood. These receptors were obtained from a woman aged 30 to 39 with Graves' hyperthyroidism that later progressed to Graves' ophthalmopathy.

Ten or more counts support this clonotype. This rearrangement joins TRBV20-1 to TRBJ1-4, with D possibly matching TRBD1 (5 bases). The germline gives CDR1 DFQATT, CDR2 SNEGSKA (reference sequence). Trimming cost V 6 bases and J 7 bases, with 12 bases left between them. The CDR3 sequence is 12 residues long. In DNA, the CDR3 is TGCAGTGCGGGGGGATTTAGTGAAAAACTGTTTTTT. It translates to CSAGGFSEKLFF.

There are many counts of this clonotype. The genes are TRBV7-8 and TRBJ2-3; 8 bases are a match to TRBD2. The germline V gene encodes CDR1 SGHVS and CDR2 FQNEAQ. Trimming cost V 2 bases and J 4 bases; bases outside gene matches: 8. CDR3 length equals 16 residues. CDR3 sequence: CASSLTGLGVSDTQYF. The CDR3 coding sequence is TGTGCCAGCAGCTTAACGGGACTAGGGGTGTCAGATACGCAGTATTTT.

The rearrangement uses TRBV6-2 or TRBV6-3 and TRBJ1-2, with D maybe TRBD1 (5 bases). The V end lost 0 bases, the J end lost 8 bases, and 13 bases lay between the germline ends. Germline assignment: CDR1 MNHEY and CDR2 SVGEGT. CDR3 size: 14 residues. The CDR3 reads CASSYSGTLGGYTF. The DNA of the CDR3 is TGTGCCAGCAGTTACTCCGGGACCTTGGGAGGCTACACCTTC.

This clonotype came up a few times. The chain couples TRBV19 to TRBJ1-2; 10 nucleotides match TRBD1. CDR1 is LNHDA and CDR2 is SQIVND in the germline V gene (reference sequence). Trimming at V came to 7 bases and at J to 5 bases, leaving 7 bases not matched to a gene. The CDR3 is made up of 14 amino acids. CDR3 protein: CASILGQGMYGYTF. Here the CDR3 DNA reads TGTGCCAGTATCTTGGGACAGGGGATGTATGGCTACACCTTC.

V usage is TRBV7-6 and J usage is TRBJ1-5; D is unresolved. V lost 5 bases to trimming and J lost 0 bases, with 14 bases between them. There are 16 residues in the CDR3. Per germline, CDR1 SGHVS and CDR2 FNYEAQ. CDR3 protein: CASSPRRNYSNQPQHF. The CDR3, as DNA: TGTGCCAGCAGCCCCCGGAGAAATTATAGCAATCAGCCCCAGCATTTT.

This clonotype was seen at least ten times. This rearrangement joins TRBV29-1 to TRBJ1-2, with D unresolved. The CDR3 loop spans 12 amino acids. Trimming cost V 6 bases and J 5 bases, with 13 bases left between them. Germline lookup yields CDR1 SQVTM and CDR2 ANQGSEA. The CDR3 DNA is TGCAGCGTGGCCAAGGCCAATTATGGCTACACCTTC. The encoded protein is CSVAKANYGYTF.

This clonotype has only a few counts. The chain recombines TRBV7-2 with TRBJ1-5; D possibly corresponds to TRBD1 (6 bases). The CDR3 spans 15 residues. Germline V gene lookup returns CDR1 SGHTA and CDR2 FQGNSA. V gave up 4 bases and J gave up 7 bases, with 17 bases separating them. CDR3 amino acids: CASSSPTGYHQPQHF. CDR3 DNA sequence: TGTGCCAGCAGCTCCCCCACAGGGTATCACCAGCCCCAGCATTTT.

This clonotype has more than one count but fewer than ten. The rearrangement links TRBV24-1 to TRBJ2-3; 8 nucleotides match TRBD2. Germline V gene data show CDR1 as KGHDR and CDR2 as SFDVKD. V shed 6 bases, J shed 6 bases, and the junction held 7 bases outside the gene matches. The CDR3 runs 14 residues. CDR3 residues: CATSRAGVPDTQYF. Written as DNA, the CDR3 is TGTGCCACCAGTCGAGCGGGAGTACCGGATACGCAGTATTTT.

On this clonotype itself: A single base separates this from a much larger clone, so it may be a read error. The V and J genes are TRBV3-1 and TRBJ2-7; possible D gene TRBD2, 6 bases. This CDR3 comprises 15 residues. CDR1 is LGHDT and CDR2 is YNNKEL in the germline V gene (reference sequence). Trimming shortened V by 2 bases and J by 3 bases, and 14 bases separated the two germline ends. The CDR3 DNA follows: TGTGCCAGCAGCCAACAACTATCGGGAGACTACGAGCAGTACTTC. As protein: CASSQQLSGDYEQYF.

For this clonotype: Just one base apart from a much larger clone, this may be a read error. The V and J genes are TRBV30 and TRBJ2-2, with D perhaps matching TRBD2 (6 bases). CDR3 length: 14 amino acids. The germline CDR1 and CDR2 sequences are GTSNPN and SVGIG (reference sequence). Between the trimmed V and J ends, which lost 8 bases and 0 bases, there was a span of 13 bases. The CDR3: CARTGSPNTGELFF. For the CDR3, the DNA is TGTGCCCGGACCGGGAGCCCGAACACCGGGGAGCTGTTTTTT.

The table lists this clonotype with many counts. The chain recombines TRBV28 with TRBJ2-3; D not certain. The germline V gene has CDR1 MDHEN and CDR2 SYDVKM. V was shortened by 7 bases and J by 2 bases, with 16 bases between the two germline ends. CDR3 length equals 15 residues. In nucleotides, the CDR3 is TGTGCCAGCATGGCCCCGGATGGCTCCACAGATACGCAGTATTTT. Translated, it gives CASMAPDGSTDTQYF.

A remark on this clonotype: A much larger clone differs by one base, so this may be a read error. The chain has TRBV29-1 and TRBJ1-1, with D possibly being TRBD1 (6 bases). The V gene's germline CDR1 is SQVTM and CDR2 ANQGSEA. The CDR3 is 11 amino acids. CDR3 sequence (DNA): TGCAGCGTTGTGGGGGGCGGAGAAGCTTCCTTT. Encoded protein: CSVVGGGEASF.

This clonotype appeared many times. V is TRBV12-3 or TRBV12-4 and J is TRBJ2-2; D could derive from TRBD1 or TRBD2 (5 bases each). V was shortened by 5 bases and J by 0 bases, with 13 bases between the two germline ends. The CDR3 totals 16 residues. The CDR3 is CASSPAGTANTGELFF. The CDR3 DNA follows: TGTGCCAGCAGTCCCGCCGGGACGGCGAACACCGGGGAGCTGTTTTTT.

The rearrangement links TRBV7-2 to TRBJ1-5; no clear D. The germline V gene has CDR1 SGHTA and CDR2 FQGNSA. V lost 5 bases and J 0 bases, leaving 14 bases between the germline ends. The CDR3 runs to 16 residues. CDR3 loop: CASSPSSQTSNQPQHF. In DNA, the CDR3 is TGTGCCAGCAGCCCGAGTAGCCAGACTAGCAATCAGCCCCAGCATTTT.

With regard to this clonotype: A read error is possible here, since a much larger clone lies one base away. The chain uses TRBV5-1 and TRBJ2-7; D remains ambiguous. The germline V gene has CDR1 SGHRS and CDR2 YFSETQ. This CDR3 is built from 14 residues. The CDR3 region has the DNA TGCGCCAGCAGCAAACTCCGGGTCTCCCACGAGCAGTACTTC. Amino acid sequence: CASSKLRVSHEQYF.

J is TRBJ1-1 and V is TRBV7-9, with D uncertain. The germline V gene has CDR1 SEHNR and CDR2 FQNEAQ (reference sequence). The V end was cut by 2 bases, the J end by 4 bases, with 11 bases between. The CDR3 is 14 amino acids. CDR3 sequence reads: CASSLIRTGTEAFF. The CDR3, as DNA: TGTGCCAGCAGCTTAATCCGGACCGGCACTGAAGCTTTCTTT.

This clonotype occurred many times. The chain joins TRBV3-1 to TRBJ1-5; D perhaps matches TRBD1 (5 bases). The CDR3 covers 16 residues. Between the trimmed V and J ends, which lost 1 base and 1 base, there was a span of 11 bases. Germline CDR1 is LGHDT and CDR2 is YNNKEL (reference sequence). The CDR3 nucleotides are TGTGCCAGCAGCCAAGGTTCAGGGTCGAGCAATCAGCCCCAGCATTTT. This sequence encodes CASSQGSGSSNQPQHF.